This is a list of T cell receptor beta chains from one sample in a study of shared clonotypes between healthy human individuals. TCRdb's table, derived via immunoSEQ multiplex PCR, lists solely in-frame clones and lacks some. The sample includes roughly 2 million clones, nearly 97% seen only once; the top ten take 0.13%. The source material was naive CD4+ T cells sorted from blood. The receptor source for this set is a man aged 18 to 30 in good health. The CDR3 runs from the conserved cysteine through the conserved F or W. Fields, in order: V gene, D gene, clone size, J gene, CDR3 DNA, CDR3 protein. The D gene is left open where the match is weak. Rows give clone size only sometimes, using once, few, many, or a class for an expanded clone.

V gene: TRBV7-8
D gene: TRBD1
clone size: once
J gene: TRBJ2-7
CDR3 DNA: TGTGCCAGCAGCTTTAGGACAGGGGGAACGTACGAGCAGTACTTC
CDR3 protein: CASSFRTGGTYEQYF

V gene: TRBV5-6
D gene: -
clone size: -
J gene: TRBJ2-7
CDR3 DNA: TGTGCCAGCAGCTATGGCCGCTCCTACGAGCAGTACTTC
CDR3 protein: CASSYGRSYEQYF

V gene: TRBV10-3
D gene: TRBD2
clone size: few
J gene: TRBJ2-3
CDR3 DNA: TGTGCCATCAGGGGGACTAGCGGGACAGATACGCAGTATTTT
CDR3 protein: CAIRGTSGTDTQYF

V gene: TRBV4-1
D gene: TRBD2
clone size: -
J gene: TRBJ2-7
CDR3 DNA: TGCGCCAGCAGCCGGGGGCTAGCGGGGGTAGGCGAGCAGTACTTC
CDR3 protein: CASSRGLAGVGEQYF

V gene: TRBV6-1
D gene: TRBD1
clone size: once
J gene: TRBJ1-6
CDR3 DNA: TGTGCCAGCAGTCGACAGGGGGCAGGGTCACCCCTCCACTTT
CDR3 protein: CASSRQGAGSPLHF

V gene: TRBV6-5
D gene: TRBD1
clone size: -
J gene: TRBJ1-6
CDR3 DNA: TGTGCCACTTCAGGGGGCCGATATTCACCCCTCCACTTT
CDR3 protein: CATSGGRYSPLHF

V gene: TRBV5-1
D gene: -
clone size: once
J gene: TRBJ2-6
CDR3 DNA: TGCGCCAGCAGCTTGGCGGGTTCTGGGGCCAACGTCCTGACTTTC
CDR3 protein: CASSLAGSGANVLTF

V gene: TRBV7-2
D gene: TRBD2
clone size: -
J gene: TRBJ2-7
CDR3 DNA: TGTGCCAGCAGCTTTACCGGGACTAGCGCCTACGAGCAGTACTTC
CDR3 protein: CASSFTGTSAYEQYF

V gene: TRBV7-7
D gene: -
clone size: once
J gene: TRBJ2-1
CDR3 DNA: TGTGCTAGCAGCACTGACGGGACCCCTAACAATGAGCAGTTCTTC
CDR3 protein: CASSTDGTPNNEQFF

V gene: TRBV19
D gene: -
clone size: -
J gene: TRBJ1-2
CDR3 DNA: TGTGCCAGTAGTTGGGCAGGCCAAAAATCGTATGGCTACACCTTC
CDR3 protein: CASSWAGQKSYGYTF

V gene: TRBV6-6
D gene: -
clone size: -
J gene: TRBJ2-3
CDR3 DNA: TGTGCCAGTACAACGGACGGCCCAGATACGCAGTATTTT
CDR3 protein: CASTTDGPDTQYF

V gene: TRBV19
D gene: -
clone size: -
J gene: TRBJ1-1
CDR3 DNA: TGTGCCAGTACCAAGACAGGAATGAACACTGAAGCTTTCTTT
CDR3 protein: CASTKTGMNTEAFF

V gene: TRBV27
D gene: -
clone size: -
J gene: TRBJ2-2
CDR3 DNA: TGTGCCAGCAGTTTAAGTCAACAGGGGAGGACCGGGGAGCTGTTTTTT
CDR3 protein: CASSLSQQGRTGELFF

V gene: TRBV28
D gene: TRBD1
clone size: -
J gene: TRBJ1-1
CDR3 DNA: TGTGCCAGCAGGGGGGGACAGGTGTCGACTGAAGCTTTCTTT
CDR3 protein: CASRGGQVSTEAFF

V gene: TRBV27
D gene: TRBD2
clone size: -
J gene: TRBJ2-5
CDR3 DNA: TGTGCCAGCAGTTTGCGGGGGGCCGGAGAGACCCAGTACTTC
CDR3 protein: CASSLRGAGETQYF

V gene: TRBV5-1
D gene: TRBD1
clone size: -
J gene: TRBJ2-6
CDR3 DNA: TGCGCCAGCAGCGGGACAGGGTCTGGGGCCAACGTCCTGACTTTC
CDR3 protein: CASSGTGSGANVLTF

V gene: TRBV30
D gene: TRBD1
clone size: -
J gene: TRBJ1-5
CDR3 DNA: TGTGCCTGGAGTAGACAGGGCTATCAGCCCCAGCATTTT
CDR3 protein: CAWSRQGYQPQHF

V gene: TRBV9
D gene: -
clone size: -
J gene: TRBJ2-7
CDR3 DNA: TGTGCCAGCAGCCGGTCGACTAGTCCTTACGAGCAGTACTTC
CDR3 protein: CASSRSTSPYEQYF

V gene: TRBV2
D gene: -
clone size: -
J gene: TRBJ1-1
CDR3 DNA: TGTGCCAGCAGTGAAGTGGGGGGCACTGAAGCTTTCTTT
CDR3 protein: CASSEVGGTEAFF

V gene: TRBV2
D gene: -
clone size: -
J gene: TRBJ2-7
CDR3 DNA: TGTGCCAGCAGCGATCGGTTCGGGCCGACAGACACTTCCTACGAGCAGTACTTC
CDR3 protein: CASSDRFGPTDTSYEQYF

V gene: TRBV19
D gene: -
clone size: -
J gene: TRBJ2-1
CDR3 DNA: TGTGCCAGTAGTATTCGAGCGGACCCCTACAATGAGCAGTTCTTC
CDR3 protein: CASSIRADPYNEQFF

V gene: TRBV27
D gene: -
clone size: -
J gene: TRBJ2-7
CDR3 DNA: TGTGCCAGCAGTGCCACCTCTACTAGCAGCCGACTCTACGAGCAGTACTTC
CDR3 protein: CASSATSTSSRLYEQYF

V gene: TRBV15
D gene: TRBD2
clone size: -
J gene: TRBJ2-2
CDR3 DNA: TGTGCCACCAGCACGGCGAGACTAGCGGGGACGAACACCGGGGAGCTGTTTTTT
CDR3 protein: CATSTARLAGTNTGELFF

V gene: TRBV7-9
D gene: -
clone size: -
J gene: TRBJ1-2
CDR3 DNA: TGTGCCAGCAGCTTAGGGCAGATTAACTATGGCTACACCTTC
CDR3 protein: CASSLGQINYGYTF

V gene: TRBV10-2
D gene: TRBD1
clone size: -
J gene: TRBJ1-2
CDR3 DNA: TGCGCCAGCAGTAGACAGGGGGTTAACTATGGCTACACCTTC
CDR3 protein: CASSRQGVNYGYTF

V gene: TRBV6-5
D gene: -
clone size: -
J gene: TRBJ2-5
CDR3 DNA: TGTGCCAGCAGCACCCCGGGAAGCGAGACCCAGTACTTC
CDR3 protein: CASSTPGSETQYF

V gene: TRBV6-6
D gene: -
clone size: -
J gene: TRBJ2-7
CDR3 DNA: TGTGCCAGCAGTTACGTGCCCCTTACCAACTACGAGCAGTACTTC
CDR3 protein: CASSYVPLTNYEQYF

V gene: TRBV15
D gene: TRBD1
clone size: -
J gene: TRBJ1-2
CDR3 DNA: TGTGCCACCAGCAGAGGGGGACAGACCTATGGCTACACCTTC
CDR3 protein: CATSRGGQTYGYTF

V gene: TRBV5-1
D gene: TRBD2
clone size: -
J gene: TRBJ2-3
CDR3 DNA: TGCGCCAGCAGCCAGGGACTAGCGGGGACCCAGCGCGTCACAGATACGCAGTATTTT
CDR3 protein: CASSQGLAGTQRVTDTQYF

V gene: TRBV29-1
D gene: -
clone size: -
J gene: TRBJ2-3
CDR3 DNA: TGCAGCGTGCGGGCAGACAGGACAGATACGCAGTATTTT
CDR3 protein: CSVRADRTDTQYF

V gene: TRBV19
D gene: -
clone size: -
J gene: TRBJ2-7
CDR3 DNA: TGTGCCAGTAGTATGTGGGACTCCTCCTACGAGCAGTACTTC
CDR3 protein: CASSMWDSSYEQYF

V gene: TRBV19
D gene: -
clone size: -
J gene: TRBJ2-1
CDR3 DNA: TGTGCCAGTAGTATTCGTGTCGGGTCCAATGAGCAGTTCTTC
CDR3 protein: CASSIRVGSNEQFF

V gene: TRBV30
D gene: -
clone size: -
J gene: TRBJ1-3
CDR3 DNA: TGTGCCTGTTCACAGGGCCTCTCTGGAAACACCATATATTTT
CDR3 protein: CACSQGLSGNTIYF

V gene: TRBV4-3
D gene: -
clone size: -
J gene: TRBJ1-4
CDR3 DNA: TGCGCCAGCAGCCAATCGTGGCGGAGGGAGGAAAAACTGTTTTTT
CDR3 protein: CASSQSWRREEKLFF

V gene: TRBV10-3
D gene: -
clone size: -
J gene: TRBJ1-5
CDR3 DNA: TGTGCCATCAGCGAGACGGATAGCAATCAGCCCCAGCATTTT
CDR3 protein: CAISETDSNQPQHF

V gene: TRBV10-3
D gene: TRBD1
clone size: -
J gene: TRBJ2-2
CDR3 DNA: TGTGCCATCAGTCTGGGACAGGGTGCCGGGGAGCTGTTTTTT
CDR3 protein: CAISLGQGAGELFF

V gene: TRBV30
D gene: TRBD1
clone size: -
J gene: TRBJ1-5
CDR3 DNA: TGTGCCTGGAGACAGGGGAACCAGCCCCAGCATTTT
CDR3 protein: CAWRQGNQPQHF

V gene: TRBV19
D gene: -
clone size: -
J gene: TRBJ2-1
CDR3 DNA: TGTGCCAGTAGTATACGACTCATCAATGAGCAGTTCTTC
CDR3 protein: CASSIRLINEQFF

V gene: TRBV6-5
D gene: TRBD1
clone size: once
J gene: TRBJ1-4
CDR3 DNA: TGTGCCAGCAGTGCACCGGACAGGGCAAAACTGTTTTTT
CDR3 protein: CASSAPDRAKLFF

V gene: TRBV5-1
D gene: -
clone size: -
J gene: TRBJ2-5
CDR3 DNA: TGCGCCAGCAAGGGGGGCCAACAAGAGACCCAGTACTTC
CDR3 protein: CASKGGQQETQYF

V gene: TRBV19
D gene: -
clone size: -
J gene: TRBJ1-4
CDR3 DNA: TGTGCCAGTCGCACAACAGGAGCTGCAACTAATGAAAAACTGTTTTTT
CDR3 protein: CASRTTGAATNEKLFF

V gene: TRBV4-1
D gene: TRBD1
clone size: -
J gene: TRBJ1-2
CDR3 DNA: TGCGCCAGCAGCCAAGGAACGTTACAGGGGACCGGTGGCTACACCTTC
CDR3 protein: CASSQGTLQGTGGYTF

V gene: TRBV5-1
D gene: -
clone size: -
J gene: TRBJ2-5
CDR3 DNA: TGCGCCAGCAGCTTGACCGGACTCGAGGCGGAGACCCAGTACTTC
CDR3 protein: CASSLTGLEAETQYF

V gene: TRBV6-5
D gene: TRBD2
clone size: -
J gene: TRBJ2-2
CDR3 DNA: TGTGCCAGCAGTTCGGGGGGTGTAAACACCGGGGAGCTGTTTTTT
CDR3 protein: CASSSGGVNTGELFF

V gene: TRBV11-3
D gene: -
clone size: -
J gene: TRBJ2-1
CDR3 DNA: TGTGCCAGCAGCTTAGGGGGTATTGGACGCGCCAATGAGCAGTTCTTC
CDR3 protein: CASSLGGIGRANEQFF

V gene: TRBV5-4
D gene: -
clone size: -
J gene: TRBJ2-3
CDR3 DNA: TGTGCCAGCAGCTTGGATAGCGGTGTGATAGATACGCAGTATTTT
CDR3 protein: CASSLDSGVIDTQYF

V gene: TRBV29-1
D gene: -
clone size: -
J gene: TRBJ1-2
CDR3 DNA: TGCAGCGTCGGCCGTGCTAACTATGGCTACACCTTC
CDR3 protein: CSVGRANYGYTF

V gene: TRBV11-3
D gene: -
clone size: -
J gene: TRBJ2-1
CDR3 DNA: TGTGCCAGCAGCCACCAGGGGGGGGCCGACAATGAGCAGTTCTTC
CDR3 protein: CASSHQGGADNEQFF

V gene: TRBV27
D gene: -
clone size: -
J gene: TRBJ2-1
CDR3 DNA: TGTGCCAGCAGTTGGAGGGATGGTGAGCAGTTCTTC
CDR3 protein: CASSWRDGEQFF

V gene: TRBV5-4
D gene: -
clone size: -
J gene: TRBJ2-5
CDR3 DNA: TGTGCCAGCAGCTATACGGGGCAGAGGGAGACCCAGTACTTC
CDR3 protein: CASSYTGQRETQYF